One TCR beta chain is described in this entry. This entry comes from a study of blood T cell repertoires in COVID-19. For the study at large: The United States, Italy and Spain supplied acute and convalescent COVID-19 samples.

Per the original methods: The authors estimated nucleated cell counts from reference gene primer amplification. Data came from immunoSEQ multiplex PCR; TCRdb stores just in-frame clones and leaves some out. V and J calls and clone size come straight from that table; D and trimming were deduced from the DNA. The table lists approximately 230,000 clones, around nine tenths of them singletons, with roughly 3% in the top ten. The origin of this receptor is a man aged 18-30 years with active or convalescent COVID-19. Sequencing was carried out using peripheral blood.

CDR3: CASSSRTGPAYEQYF. In nucleotides, the CDR3 is TGTGCCAGCAGCTCAAGGACAGGGCCGGCCTACGAGCAGTACTTC. This chain connects TRBV7-6 to TRBJ2-7; 8 bases are a match to TRBD1. With 4 bases clipped from V and 2 bases from J, the junction kept 7 bases outside the gene matches. This CDR3 contains 15 residues. Germline CDR1 reads SGHVS; CDR2 reads FNYEAQ.